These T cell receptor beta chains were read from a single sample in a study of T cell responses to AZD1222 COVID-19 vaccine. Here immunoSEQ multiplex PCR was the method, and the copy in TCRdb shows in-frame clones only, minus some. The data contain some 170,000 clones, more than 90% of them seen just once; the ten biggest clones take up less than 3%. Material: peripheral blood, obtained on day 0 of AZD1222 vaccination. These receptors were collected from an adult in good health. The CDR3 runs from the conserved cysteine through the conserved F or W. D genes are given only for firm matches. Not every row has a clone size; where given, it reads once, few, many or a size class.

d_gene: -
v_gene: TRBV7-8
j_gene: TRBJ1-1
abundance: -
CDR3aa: CASSLGAMNTEAFF
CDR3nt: TGTGCCAGCAGCTTAGGGGCAATGAACACTGAAGCTTTCTTT

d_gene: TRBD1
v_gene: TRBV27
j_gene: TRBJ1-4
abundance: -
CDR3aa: CASSLQWTGSEKLFF
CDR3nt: TGTGCCAGCAGTTTACAGTGGACAGGGAGCGAAAAACTGTTTTTT

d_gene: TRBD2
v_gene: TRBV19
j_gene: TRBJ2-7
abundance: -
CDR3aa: CASRGGSYEQYF
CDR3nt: TGTGCCAGTCGGGGGGGAAGCTACGAGCAGTACTTC

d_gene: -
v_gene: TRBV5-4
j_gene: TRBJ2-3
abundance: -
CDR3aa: CASSLSSDADTQYF
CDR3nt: TGTGCCAGCAGCTTAAGCTCAGATGCGGATACGCAGTATTTT

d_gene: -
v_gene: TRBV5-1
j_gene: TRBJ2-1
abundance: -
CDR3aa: CASSPVSAQVQEQFF
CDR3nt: TGCGCCAGCAGCCCCGTTTCAGCCCAAGTCCAAGAGCAGTTCTTC

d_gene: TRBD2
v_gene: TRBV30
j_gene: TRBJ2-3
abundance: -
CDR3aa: CAWSVLAGGGTDTQYF
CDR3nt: TGTGCCTGGAGTGTGCTAGCGGGAGGAGGGACAGATACGCAGTATTTT

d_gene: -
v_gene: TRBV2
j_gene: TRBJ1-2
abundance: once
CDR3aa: CASSEESEYGYTF
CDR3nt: TGTGCCAGCAGTGAAGAATCCGAGTATGGCTACACCTTC

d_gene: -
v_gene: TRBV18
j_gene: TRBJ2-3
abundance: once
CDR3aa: CASSPGIVRTDTQYF
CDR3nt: TGTGCCAGCTCACCAGGGATAGTCCGCACAGATACGCAGTATTTT

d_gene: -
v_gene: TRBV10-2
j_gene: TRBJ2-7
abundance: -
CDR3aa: CASSESEVYEQYF
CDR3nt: TGCGCCAGCAGTGAGTCCGAGGTGTACGAGCAGTACTTC

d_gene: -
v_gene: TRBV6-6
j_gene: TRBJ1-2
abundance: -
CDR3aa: CASSFQKGANYGYTF
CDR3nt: TGTGCCAGCAGTTTCCAAAAAGGGGCTAACTATGGCTACACCTTC

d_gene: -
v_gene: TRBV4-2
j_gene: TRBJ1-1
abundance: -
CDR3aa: CASSQDRGIMGEAFF
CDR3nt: TGTGCCAGCAGCCAAGATCGCGGAATAATGGGTGAAGCTTTCTTT

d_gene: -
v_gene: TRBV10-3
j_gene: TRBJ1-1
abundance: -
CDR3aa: CAISQNTEAFF
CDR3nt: TGTGCCATCAGCCAAAACACTGAAGCTTTCTTT

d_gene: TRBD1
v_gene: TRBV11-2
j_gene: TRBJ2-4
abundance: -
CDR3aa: CASRPTQGPKNIQYF
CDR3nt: TGTGCCAGCAGACCAACACAGGGGCCTAAAAACATTCAGTACTTC

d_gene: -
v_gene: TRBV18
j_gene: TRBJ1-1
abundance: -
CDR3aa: CASSPEAGTEAFF
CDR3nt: TGTGCCAGCTCACCCGAGGCGGGCACTGAAGCTTTCTTT

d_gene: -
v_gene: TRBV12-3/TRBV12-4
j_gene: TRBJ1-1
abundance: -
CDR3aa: CASRWGRNTEAFF
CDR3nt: TGTGCCAGCAGGTGGGGTAGGAACACTGAAGCTTTCTTT

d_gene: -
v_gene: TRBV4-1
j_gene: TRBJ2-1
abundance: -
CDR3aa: CASSQDGSGEYNEQFF
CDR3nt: TGCGCCAGCAGCCAAGATGGGAGCGGAGAGTACAATGAGCAGTTCTTC

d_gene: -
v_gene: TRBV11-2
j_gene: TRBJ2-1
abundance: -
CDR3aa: CASSLDKWNEQFF
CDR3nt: TGTGCCAGCAGCTTAGATAAGTGGAATGAGCAGTTCTTC

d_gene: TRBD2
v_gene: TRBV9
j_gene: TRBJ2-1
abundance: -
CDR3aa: CASSVGALAGGYNEQFF
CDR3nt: TGTGCCAGCAGCGTAGGAGCATTGGCGGGGGGCTACAATGAGCAGTTCTTC

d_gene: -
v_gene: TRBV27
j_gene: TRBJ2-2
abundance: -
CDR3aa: CASSAPPAYTGELFF
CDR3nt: TGTGCCAGCAGTGCCCCGCCGGCCTACACCGGGGAGCTGTTTTTT

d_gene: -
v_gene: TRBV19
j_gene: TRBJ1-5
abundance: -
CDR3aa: CASSISRNQPQHF
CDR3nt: TGTGCCAGTAGTATTTCCAGGAATCAGCCCCAGCATTTT

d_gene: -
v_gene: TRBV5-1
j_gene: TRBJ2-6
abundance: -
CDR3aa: CASSRASADSGANVLTF
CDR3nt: TGCGCCAGCAGCAGAGCTAGCGCGGACTCTGGGGCCAACGTCCTGACTTTC

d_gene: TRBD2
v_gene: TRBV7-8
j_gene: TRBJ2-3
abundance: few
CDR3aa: CASSPIGLAGGDTQYF
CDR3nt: TGTGCCAGCAGCCCAATAGGACTAGCGGGAGGGGATACGCAGTATTTT

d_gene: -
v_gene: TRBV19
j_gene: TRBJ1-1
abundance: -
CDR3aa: CASTSGLNRPNTEAFF
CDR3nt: -

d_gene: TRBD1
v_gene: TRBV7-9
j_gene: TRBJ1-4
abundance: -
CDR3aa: CASSPRDRVEKLFF
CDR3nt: TGTGCCAGCAGCCCTCGGGACAGGGTTGAAAAACTGTTTTTT

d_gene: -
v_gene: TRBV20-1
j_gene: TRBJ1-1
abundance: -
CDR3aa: CSARGHTEAFF
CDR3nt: TGCAGTGCTAGGGGCCACACTGAAGCTTTCTTT

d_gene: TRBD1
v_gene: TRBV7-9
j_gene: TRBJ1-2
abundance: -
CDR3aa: CASRLGTGSYGYTF
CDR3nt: TGTGCCAGCAGGCTTGGGACAGGATCGTATGGCTACACCTTC

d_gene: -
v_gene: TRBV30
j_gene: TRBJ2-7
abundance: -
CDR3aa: CAWGTGSNFGEQYF
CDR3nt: TGTGCCTGGGGCACAGGGTCGAATTTCGGCGAGCAGTACTTC

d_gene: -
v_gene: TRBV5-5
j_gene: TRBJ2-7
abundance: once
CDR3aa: CASSLTDEQYF
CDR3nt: TGTGCCAGCAGCTTGACGGACGAGCAGTACTTC

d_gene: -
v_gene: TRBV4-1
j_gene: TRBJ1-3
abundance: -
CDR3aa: CASSQDRGGGNTIYF
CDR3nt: TGCGCCAGCAGCCAAGACAGGGGAGGCGGAAACACCATATATTTT

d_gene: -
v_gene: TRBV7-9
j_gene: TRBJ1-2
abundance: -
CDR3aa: CASSYDGDYGYTF
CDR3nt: TGTGCCAGCAGCTACGACGGAGACTATGGCTACACCTTC

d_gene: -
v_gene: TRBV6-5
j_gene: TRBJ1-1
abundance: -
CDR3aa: CASSRTEAFF
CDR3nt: TGTGCCAGTTCAAGGACTGAAGCTTTCTTT

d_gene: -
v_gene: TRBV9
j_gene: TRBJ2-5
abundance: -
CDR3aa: CASSSGGLSQETQYF
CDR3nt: TGTGCCAGCAGCTCAGGGGGACTTTCCCAAGAGACCCAGTACTTC

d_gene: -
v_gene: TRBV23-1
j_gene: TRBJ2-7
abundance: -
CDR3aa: CASSQSPDSHYEQYF
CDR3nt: TGCGCCAGCAGTCAAAGCCCTGACAGCCACTACGAGCAGTACTTC

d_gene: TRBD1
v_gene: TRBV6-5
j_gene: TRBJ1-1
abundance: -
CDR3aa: CASNQDRGTEAFF
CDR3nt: TGTGCCAGCAACCAAGACAGGGGCACTGAAGCTTTCTTT

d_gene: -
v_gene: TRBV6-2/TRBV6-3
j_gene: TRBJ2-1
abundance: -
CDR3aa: CASSYPNPGAGPNRDEQFF
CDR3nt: TGTGCCAGCAGTTACCCCAACCCGGGGGCGGGGCCGAATAGGGATGAGCAGTTCTTC

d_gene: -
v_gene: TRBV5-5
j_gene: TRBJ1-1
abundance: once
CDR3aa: CASSLRRAGDTEAFF
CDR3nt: TGTGCCAGCAGCTTGCGTAGAGCCGGCGACACTGAAGCTTTCTTT

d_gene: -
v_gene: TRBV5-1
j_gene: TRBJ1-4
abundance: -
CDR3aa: CASSPSTAATNEKLFF
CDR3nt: TGCGCCAGCAGCCCAAGTACAGCCGCAACTAATGAAAAACTGTTTTTT

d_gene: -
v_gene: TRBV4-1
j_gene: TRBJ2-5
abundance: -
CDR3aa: CASSQQGQETQYF
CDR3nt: TGCGCCAGCAGCCAACAGGGACAAGAGACCCAGTACTTC

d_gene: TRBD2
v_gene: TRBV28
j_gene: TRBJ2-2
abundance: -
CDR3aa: CASSLWTSGSGGELFF
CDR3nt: TGTGCCAGCAGTTTATGGACTAGCGGGAGTGGCGGGGAGCTGTTTTTT

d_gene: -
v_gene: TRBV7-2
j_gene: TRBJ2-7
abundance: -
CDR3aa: CASSLPPPGASHEQYF
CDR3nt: TGTGCCAGCAGCTTACCCCCTCCCGGGGCCAGCCACGAGCAGTACTTC

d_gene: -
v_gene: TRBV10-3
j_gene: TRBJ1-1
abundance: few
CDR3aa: CAAEGQENTEAFF
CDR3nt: TGTGCCGCCGAGGGTCAGGAGAACACTGAAGCTTTCTTT

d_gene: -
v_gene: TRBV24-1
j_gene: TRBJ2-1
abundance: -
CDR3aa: CATSDPGGLETSNGEQFF
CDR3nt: TGTGCCACCAGTGATCCAGGGGGGCTCGAGACTAGCAACGGTGAGCAGTTCTTC

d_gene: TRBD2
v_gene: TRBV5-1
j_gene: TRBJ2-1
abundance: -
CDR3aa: CASSTSGTSGTNEQFF
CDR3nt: TGCGCCAGCAGCACTTCCGGGACTAGCGGCACCAATGAGCAGTTCTTC

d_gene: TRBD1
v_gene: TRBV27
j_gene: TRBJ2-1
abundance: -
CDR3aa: CASSLSTGGYNEQFF
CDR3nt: TGTGCCAGCAGTTTATCGACAGGGGGGTACAATGAGCAGTTCTTC

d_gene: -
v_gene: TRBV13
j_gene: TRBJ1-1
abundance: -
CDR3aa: CASSQQGNTEAFF
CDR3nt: TGTGCCAGCAGCCAACAGGGGAACACTGAAGCTTTCTTT

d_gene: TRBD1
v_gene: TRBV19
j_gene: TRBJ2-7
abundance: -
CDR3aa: CASSKTGQTEQYF
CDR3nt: TGTGCCAGTAGTAAGACAGGGCAGACCGAGCAGTACTTC

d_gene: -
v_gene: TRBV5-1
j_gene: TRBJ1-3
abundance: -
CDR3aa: CASSLAGQSGNTIYF
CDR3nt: TGCGCCAGCAGCTTGGCCGGACAGTCTGGAAACACCATATATTTT

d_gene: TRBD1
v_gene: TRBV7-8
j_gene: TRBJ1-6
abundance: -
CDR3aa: CASSLGQGTSPLHF
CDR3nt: TGTGCCAGCAGCTTAGGACAGGGGACTTCACCCCTCCACTTT